This TCR beta chain was captured in a study of cytotoxic CD8 clonotypes in ibrutinib-treated CLL. The length of the CDR3 is 15 residues. Germline CDR1 reads LGHNA; CDR2 reads YSLEER. With 2 bases removed from V and 3 bases from J, the gap between germline ends came to 13 bases. About this clone itself: Its specificity is not known.

Overall study findings and caveats: Higher clonality was seen at ibrutinib response and a return toward baseline at progression.

Repertoires were generated with immunoSEQ multiplex PCR, while TCRdb's copy carries only in-frame clones and drops some. This table holds approximately 32,000 clones, approximately 70% found once. The sample in question was PBMCs, obtained before ibrutinib treatment. The TCR was taken from a human donor with chronic lymphocytic leukemia. This chain connects TRBV4-3 to TRBJ1-2; D remains unclear. The CDR3 loop reads CASSQSNIGDYGYTF. The DNA of the CDR3 is TGCGCCAGCAGCCAATCCAATATCGGGGACTATGGCTACACCTTC.